This TCR beta chain was observed in a study of vaccination and CD4 T cells after COVID-19. Oncomine TCR Beta short-read sequencing was applied to DNA from cultured CD4+ T cells. Using its own MiXCR run on the PCR reads, TCRdb lists one record per CDR3 protein. The sample consists of 15,000 to 20,000 distinct CDR3 sequences, roughly 69% of them appearing once. This CDR3 comprises 13 residues. CDR1 is SGHTA, CDR2 FQGTGA, per germline. The V gene lost 5 bases and the J gene lost 2 bases, with 9 bases spanning the gap. A word on this clonotype: Its antigen is as yet unknown.

Treatment: roughly nine-day PBMC culture with coronavirus spike peptide pools or control peptides (ViraFEST assay). Alongside about 10 IU/ml IL-2 and 7.5 to 10 ug/ml peptide pools, PBMCs were cultured at a few million per well. The chain has TRBV7-3 and TRBJ2-5; D call uncertain. This receptor was obtained from a human donor who had recovered from COVID-19. Source material: CD4+ T cells from blood, cultured in vitro. CDR3 nucleotide sequence: TGTGCCAGCAGCCTCCTACAGCAAGAGACCCAGTACTTC. Translated, it gives CASSLLQQETQYF. The full variable domain, with the rest looked up from reference TRBV7-3 and TRBJ2-5, is GAGVSQTPSNKVTEKGKYVELRCDPISGHTALYWYRQSLGQGPEFLIYFQGTGAADDSGLPNDRFFAVRPEGSVSTLKIQRTERGDSAVYLCASSLLQQETQYFGPGTRLLVL.